Sequencing of this T cell receptor (beta chain) was carried out in a study of a mutant IDH1 vaccine in newly diagnosed glioma. Study-wide context: Vaccination was launched 4-6 weeks after radiotherapy alone, or with temozolomide cycles. Among treated patients, roughly 60% were male and around 40% female, and mean age was 40.4 years. General observations from the study: Pseudoprogression looked unconnected to shifts in top peripheral T cell clonotypes.

The data were produced by immunoSEQ multiplex PCR, yet TCRdb's version contains in-frame clones alone and is incomplete. The sample has about 36,000 clones; 75% to 90% are singletons. Time point reported: week 11, during vaccination. The vaccine gave 300 ug of a 20-mer mutant IDH1 peptide subcutaneously per dose. Newly diagnosed WHO grade 3 or 4 IDH1-mutant, ATRX-lost astrocytomas were identified in the donors. This clone occurred a few times. The antigen is undetermined. The length of the CDR3 is 17 residues. V was clipped by 5 bases and J by 0 bases, with 17 bases between them. Per the germline V gene, CDR1 is SGHAT and CDR2 is FQNNGV.

Sample: peripheral blood mononuclear cells (PBMCs), taken from a glioma patient whose treatment included an IDH1 peptide vaccine. This chain uses TRBV11-2 with TRBJ2-4; no firm D call. The source is a woman in her twenties or thirties with glioma. Some clones in this sample may be carry-over from other donors' samples. CDR3 region: CASSAPHPVLAKNIQYF. CDR3 DNA: TGTGCCAGCAGCGCTCCCCACCCCGTTCTAGCCAAAAACATTCAGTACTTC. Full variable domain (missing parts from reference TRBV11-2 and TRBJ2-4): EAGVAQSPRYKIIEKRQSVAFWCNPISGHATLYWYQQILGQGPKLLIQFQNNGVVDDSQLPKDRFSAERLKGVDSTLKIQPAKLEDSAVYLCASSAPHPVLAKNIQYFGAGTRLSVL.